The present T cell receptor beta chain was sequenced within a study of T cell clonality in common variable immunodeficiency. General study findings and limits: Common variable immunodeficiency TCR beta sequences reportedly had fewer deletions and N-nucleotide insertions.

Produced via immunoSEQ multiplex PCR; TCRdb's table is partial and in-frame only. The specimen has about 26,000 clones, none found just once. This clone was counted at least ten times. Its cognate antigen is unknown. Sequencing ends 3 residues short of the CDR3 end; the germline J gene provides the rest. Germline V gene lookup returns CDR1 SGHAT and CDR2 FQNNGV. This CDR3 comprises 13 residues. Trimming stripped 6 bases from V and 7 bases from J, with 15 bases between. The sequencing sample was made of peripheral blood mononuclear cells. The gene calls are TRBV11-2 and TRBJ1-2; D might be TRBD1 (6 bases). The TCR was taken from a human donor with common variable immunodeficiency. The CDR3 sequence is CASSRFFRGGYTF. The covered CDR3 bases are TGTGCCAGCAGTCGATTTTTCAGGGGTGGC. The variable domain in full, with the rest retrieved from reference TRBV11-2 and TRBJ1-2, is EAGVAQSPRYKIIEKRQSVAFWCNPISGHATLYWYQQILGQGPKLLIQFQNNGVVDDSQLPKDRFSAERLKGVDSTLKIQPAKLEDSAVYLCASSRFFRGGYTFGSGTRLTVV.